This T cell receptor beta chain was recorded in a study of tumor-infiltrating lymphocytes in primary liver carcinoma. Without any cell sorting, about 20-31 mg of bulk tissue yielded co-extracted RNA and DNA. Primary liver carcinomas in the patients were surgically resected. The investigators made TCR beta cDNA from approximately 0.5 ug total RNA, using a constant-region primer. Researchers made the TCR beta libraries by running three nested multiplex PCR rounds with slightly modified ARM-PCR. Rounds one and two of PCR, each of about 10 cycles, were primed with TRBV1-TRBV30 forward primers and a C-beta reverse primer. TCRdb reanalysed the multiplex PCR reads using MiXCR and keeps one entry per CDR3 protein. The data show approximately 30,000 distinct CDR3 sequences, approximately 80% seen once. This clonotype was seen ten or more times. This CDR3 is 13 amino acids long. V shed 2 bases and J shed 3 bases, with 10 bases lying between them. From germline, CDR1 is GTSNPN and CDR2 SVGIG (reference sequence).

This sequence originates from a man aged 35 to 55 with primary liver carcinoma and hepatitis B virus infection. The chain joins TRBV30 to TRBJ2-5; D unresolved. The source material was liver tumor tissue from sampling region 5. Sample subset: tumor region T5, tumor centre. The CDR3 reads CAWSPGEEETQYF. The CDR3 DNA is TGTGCCTGGAGTCCTGGCGAAGAAGAGACCCAGTACTTC. Combining the CDR3 with reference TRBV30 and TRBJ2-5 gives the whole variable domain SQTIHQWPATLVQPVGSPLSLECTVEGTSNPNLYWYRQAAGRGLQLLFYSVGIGQISSEVPQNLSASRPQDRQFILSSKKLLLSDSGFYLCAWSPGEEETQYFGPGTRLLVL.